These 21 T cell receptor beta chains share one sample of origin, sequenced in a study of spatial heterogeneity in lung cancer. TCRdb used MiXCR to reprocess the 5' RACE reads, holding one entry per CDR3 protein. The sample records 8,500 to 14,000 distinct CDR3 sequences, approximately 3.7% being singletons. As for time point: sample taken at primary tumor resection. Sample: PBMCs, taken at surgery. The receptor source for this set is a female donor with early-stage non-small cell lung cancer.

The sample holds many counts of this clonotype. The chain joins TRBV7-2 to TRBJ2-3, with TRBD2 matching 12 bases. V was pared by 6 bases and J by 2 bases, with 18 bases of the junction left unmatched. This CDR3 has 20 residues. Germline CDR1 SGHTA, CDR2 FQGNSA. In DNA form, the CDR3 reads TGTGCCAGCAGAAGGCTAGCGGGGGGGCCGAACCCCACGGCCACAGATACGCAGTATTTT. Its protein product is CASRRLAGGPNPTATDTQYF.

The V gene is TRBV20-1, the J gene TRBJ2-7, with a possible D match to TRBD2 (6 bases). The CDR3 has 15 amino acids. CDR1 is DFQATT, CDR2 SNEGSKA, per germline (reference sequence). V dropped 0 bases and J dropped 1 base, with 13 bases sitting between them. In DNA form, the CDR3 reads TGCAGTGCTAGAGATCCCCGGGAGTGGTCCTACGAGCAGTACTTC. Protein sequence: CSARDPREWSYEQYF.

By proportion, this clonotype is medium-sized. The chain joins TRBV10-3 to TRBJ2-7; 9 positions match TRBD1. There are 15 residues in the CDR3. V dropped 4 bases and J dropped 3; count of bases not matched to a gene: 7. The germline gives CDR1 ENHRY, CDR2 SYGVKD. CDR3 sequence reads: CAISAPGTGNYEQYF. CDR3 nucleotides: TGTGCCATCAGTGCCCCCGGGACAGGGAACTACGAGCAGTACTTC.

CDR3 DNA: TGTGCCAGCAGCTTAGCTGCTAACACAGATACGCAGTATTTT. It is translated as CASSLAANTDTQYF. This rearrangement joins TRBV7-2 to TRBJ2-3; D remains ambiguous. Germline V gives CDR1 SGHTA, CDR2 FQGNSA. The CDR3 has 14 residues. Trimming stripped 0 bases from V and 2 bases from J, with 6 bases between.

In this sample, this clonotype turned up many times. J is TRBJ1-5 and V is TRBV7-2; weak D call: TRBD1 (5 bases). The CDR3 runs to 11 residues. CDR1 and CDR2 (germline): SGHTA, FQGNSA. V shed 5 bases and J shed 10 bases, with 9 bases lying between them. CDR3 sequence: CASSNTGPQHF. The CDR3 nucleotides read TGTGCCAGCAGCAACACAGGTCCCCAGCATTTT.

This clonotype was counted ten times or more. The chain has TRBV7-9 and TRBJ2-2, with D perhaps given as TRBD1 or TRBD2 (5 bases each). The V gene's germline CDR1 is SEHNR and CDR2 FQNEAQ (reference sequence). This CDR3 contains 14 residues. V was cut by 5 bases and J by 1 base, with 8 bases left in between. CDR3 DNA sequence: TGTGCCAGCAGCCGGGACGGGAACACCGGGGAGCTGTTTTTT. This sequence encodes CASSRDGNTGELFF.

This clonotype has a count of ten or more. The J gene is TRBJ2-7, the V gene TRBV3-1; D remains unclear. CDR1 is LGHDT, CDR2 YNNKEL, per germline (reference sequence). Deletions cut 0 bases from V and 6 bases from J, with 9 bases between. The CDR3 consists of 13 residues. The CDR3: CASSQDLLGEQYF. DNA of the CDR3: TGTGCCAGCAGCCAAGATCTCCTGGGCGAGCAGTACTTC.

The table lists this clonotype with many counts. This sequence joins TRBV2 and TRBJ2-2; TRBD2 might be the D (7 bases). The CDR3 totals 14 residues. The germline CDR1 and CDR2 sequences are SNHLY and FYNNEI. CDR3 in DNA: TGTGCGACGCAAGGGGGGGTAAACACCGGGGAGCTGTTTTTT. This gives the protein CATQGGVNTGELFF.

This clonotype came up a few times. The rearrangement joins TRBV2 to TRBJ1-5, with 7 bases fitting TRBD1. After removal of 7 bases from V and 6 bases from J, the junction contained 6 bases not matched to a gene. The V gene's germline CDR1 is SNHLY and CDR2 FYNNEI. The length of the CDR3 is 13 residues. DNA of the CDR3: TGTGCCAGCAATGACAGGGACACTCAGCCCCAGCATTTT. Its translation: CASNDRDTQPQHF.

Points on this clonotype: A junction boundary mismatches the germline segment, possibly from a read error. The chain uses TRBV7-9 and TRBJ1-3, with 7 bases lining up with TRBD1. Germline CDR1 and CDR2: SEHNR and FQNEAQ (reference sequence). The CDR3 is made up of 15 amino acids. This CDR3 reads CAGSEPPGGGNTIYF. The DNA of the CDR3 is TGTGCCGGCAGCGAACCCCCAGGGGGTGGAAACACCATATATTTT.

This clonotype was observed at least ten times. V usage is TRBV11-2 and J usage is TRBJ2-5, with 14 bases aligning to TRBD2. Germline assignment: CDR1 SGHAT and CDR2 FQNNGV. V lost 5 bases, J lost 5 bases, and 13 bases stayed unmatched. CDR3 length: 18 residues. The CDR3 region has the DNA TGTGCCAGCAGCCCCGGGACTAGCGGGAGTTTGGGTCAGGAGACCCAGTACTTC. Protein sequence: CASSPGTSGSLGQETQYF.

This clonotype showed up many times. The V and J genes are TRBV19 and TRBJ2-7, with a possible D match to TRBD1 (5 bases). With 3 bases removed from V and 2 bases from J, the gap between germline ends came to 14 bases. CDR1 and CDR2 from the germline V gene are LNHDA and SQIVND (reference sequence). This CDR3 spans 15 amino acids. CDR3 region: CASSIREDSAYEQYF. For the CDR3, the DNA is TGTGCCAGTAGTATTCGAGAAGACAGTGCCTACGAGCAGTACTTC.

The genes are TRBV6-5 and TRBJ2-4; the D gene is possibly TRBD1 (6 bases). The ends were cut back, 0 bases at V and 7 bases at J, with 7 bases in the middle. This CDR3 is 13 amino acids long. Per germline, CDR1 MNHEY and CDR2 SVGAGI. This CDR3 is CASSYSGGNIQYF. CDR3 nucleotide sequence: TGTGCCAGCAGTTACTCTGGGGGCAACATTCAGTACTTC.

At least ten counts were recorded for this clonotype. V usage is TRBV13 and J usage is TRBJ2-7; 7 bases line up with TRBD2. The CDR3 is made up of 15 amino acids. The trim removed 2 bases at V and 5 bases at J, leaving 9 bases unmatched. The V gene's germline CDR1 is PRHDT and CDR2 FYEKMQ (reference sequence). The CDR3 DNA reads TGTGCCAGCAGCTTAAAGCGGCCTAGCGGTCACGAGCAGTACTTC. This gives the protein CASSLKRPSGHEQYF.

CDR3 region: CASSSVRQGVTDTQYF. CDR3 nucleotides: TGTGCCAGCAGCTCGGTGCGGCAGGGAGTGACAGATACGCAGTATTTT. The chain couples TRBV5-4 to TRBJ2-3; D possibly matches TRBD1 or TRBD2 (5 bases each). Trimming took 3 bases from V and 3 from J, leaving 17 bases between them. Germline V gene data show CDR1 as SGHNT and CDR2 as YYREEE (reference sequence). This CDR3 region has 16 residues. The whole variable domain, filled in from reference TRBV5-4 and TRBJ2-3, reads ETGVTQSPTHLIKTRGQQVTLRCSSQSGHNTVSWYQQALGQGPQFIFQYYREEENGRGNFPPRFSGLQFPNYSSELNVNALELDDSALYLCASSSVRQGVTDTQYFGPGTRLTVL.

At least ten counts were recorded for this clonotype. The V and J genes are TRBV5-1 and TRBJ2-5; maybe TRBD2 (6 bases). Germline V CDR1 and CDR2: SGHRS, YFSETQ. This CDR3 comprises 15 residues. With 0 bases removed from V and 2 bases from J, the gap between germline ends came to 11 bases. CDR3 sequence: CASSLVAETQETQYF. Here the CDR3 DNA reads TGCGCCAGCAGCTTGGTAGCGGAGACGCAAGAGACCCAGTACTTC.

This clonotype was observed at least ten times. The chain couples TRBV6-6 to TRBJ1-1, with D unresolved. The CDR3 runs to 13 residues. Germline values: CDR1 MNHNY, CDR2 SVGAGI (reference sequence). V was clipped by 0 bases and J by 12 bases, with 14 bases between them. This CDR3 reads CASSYSDHRDSFF. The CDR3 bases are TGTGCCAGCAGTTACTCCGACCATCGGGATTCTTTCTTT.

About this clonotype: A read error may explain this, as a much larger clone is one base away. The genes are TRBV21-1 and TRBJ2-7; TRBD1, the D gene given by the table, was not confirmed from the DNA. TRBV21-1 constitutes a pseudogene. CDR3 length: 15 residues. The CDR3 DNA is TGTGCCAACAGCTTACAGACAGGCCCAGACTACGAGCAGTACTTC. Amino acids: CANSLQTGPDYEQYF.

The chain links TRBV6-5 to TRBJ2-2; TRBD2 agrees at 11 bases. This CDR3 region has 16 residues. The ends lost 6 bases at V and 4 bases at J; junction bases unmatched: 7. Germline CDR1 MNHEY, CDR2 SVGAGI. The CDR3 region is CASRQTSGVVTGELFF. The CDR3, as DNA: TGTGCCAGCAGGCAGACTAGCGGGGTTGTCACCGGGGAGCTGTTTTTT.

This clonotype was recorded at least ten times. The chain's CDR3 is CATSRELRLDTEAFF. CDR3 DNA sequence: TGTGCCACCAGCAGGGAACTTAGGTTGGACACTGAAGCTTTCTTT. This rearrangement joins TRBV15 to TRBJ1-1; D gene unclear. The CDR3 spans 15 residues. The V end lost 3 bases, the J end lost 3 bases, and 14 bases lay between the germline ends. Germline V gives CDR1 LNHNV, CDR2 YYDKDF (reference sequence).

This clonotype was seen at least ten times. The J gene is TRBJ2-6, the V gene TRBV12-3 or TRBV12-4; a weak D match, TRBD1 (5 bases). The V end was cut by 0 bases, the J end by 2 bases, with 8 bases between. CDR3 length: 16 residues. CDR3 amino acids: CASSLALGAGANVLTF. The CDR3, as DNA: TGTGCCAGCAGTTTAGCGCTAGGGGCTGGGGCCAACGTCCTGACTTTC.